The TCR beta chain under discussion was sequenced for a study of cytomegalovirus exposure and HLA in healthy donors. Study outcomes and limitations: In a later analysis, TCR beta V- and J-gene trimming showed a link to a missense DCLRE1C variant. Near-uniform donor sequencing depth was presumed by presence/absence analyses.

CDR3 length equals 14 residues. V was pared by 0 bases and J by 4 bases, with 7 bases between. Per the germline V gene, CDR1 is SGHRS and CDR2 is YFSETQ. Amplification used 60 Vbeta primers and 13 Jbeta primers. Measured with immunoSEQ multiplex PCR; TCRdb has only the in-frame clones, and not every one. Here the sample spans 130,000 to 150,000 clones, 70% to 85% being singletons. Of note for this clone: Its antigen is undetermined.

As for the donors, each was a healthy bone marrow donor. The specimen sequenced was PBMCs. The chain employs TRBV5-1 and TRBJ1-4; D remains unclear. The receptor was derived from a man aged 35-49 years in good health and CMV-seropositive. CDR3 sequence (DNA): TGCGCCAGCAGCTTGGGACTGATTAATGAAAAACTGTTTTTT. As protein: CASSLGLINEKLFF.